This T cell receptor (beta chain) is drawn from a study of cytomegalovirus exposure and HLA in healthy donors. V was clipped by 6 bases and J by 3 bases, with 17 bases between them. CDR3 length: 15 amino acids. Per germline, CDR1 MNHNS and CDR2 SASEGT. Vbeta (60) and Jbeta (13) primers were used in the PCR. Method: immunoSEQ multiplex PCR; TCRdb's copy keeps in-frame clones and lacks some. The table records under 250,000 clones, approximately 81% of them present only once. The rearrangement uses TRBV6-1 and TRBJ1-1; D perhaps matches TRBD1 (5 bases). The specimen was PBMCs. The TCR originated in a girl aged 2 to 9 in good health and CMV-seronegative. DNA for the CDR3: TGTGCCAGCAGCCGACGGGCAGGGTCGGACACTGAAGCTTTCTTT. Translating gives CASSRRAGSDTEAFF.